The 14 T cell receptor beta chains given below trace back to one sample, sequenced in a study of identical twins. Via MiXCR, TCRdb re-called the 5' RACE reads, giving one row per CDR3 protein. Of 200,000 to 250,000 distinct CDR3 sequences in the sample, roughly 12% were seen once. These data were also reused for a study on yellow fever vaccine responses in identical twins.

Material: memory (CD45RO+) T cells sorted from blood. All receptors come from a woman under 30 in good health.

In this sample, this clonotype turned up a few times. This chain connects TRBV4-3 to TRBJ2-1; D is undetermined. Germline lookup yields CDR1 LGHNA and CDR2 YSLEER. With 2 bases removed from V and 0 bases from J, the gap between germline ends came to 8 bases. CDR3 length: 15 amino acids. In DNA form, the CDR3 reads TGCGCCAGCAGCCAAAACCCGAGCTCCTACAATGAGCAGTTCTTC. Translation gives CASSQNPSSYNEQFF.

This clonotype has only a few counts. The chain joins TRBV3-1 to TRBJ1-4; D is uncertain. The ends were cut back, 4 bases at V and 8 bases at J, with 14 bases in the middle. The CDR3 covers 14 residues. Germline-derived CDR1 and CDR2 are LGHDT and YNNKEL (reference sequence). DNA for the CDR3: TGTGCCAGCAGCCCAGCATCTTTCCCCGAAAAACTGTTTTTT. Amino acid sequence: CASSPASFPEKLFF.

This clonotype was detected many times. The chain employs TRBV20-1 and TRBJ2-2, with D hard to call. The V gene lost 1 base and the J gene lost 5 bases, with 11 bases spanning the gap. Germline CDR1 reads DFQATT; CDR2 reads SNEGSKA (reference sequence). The CDR3 extends over 14 amino acids. CDR3 nucleotides: TGCAGTGCTAGAGCCAGAGTGGGGACCGGGGAGCTGTTTTTT. Translating gives CSARARVGTGELFF.

The chain links TRBV7-3 to TRBJ2-2, with TRBD2 matching over 16 bases. V lost 6 bases, J lost 6 bases, and 1 base stayed unmatched. Germline V gene data show CDR1 as SGHTA and CDR2 as FQGTGA. The length of the CDR3 is 15 residues. The DNA of the CDR3 is TGTGCCAGCAGAGGGACTAGCGGGGGGGCCGGGGAGCTGTTTTTT. Amino acids: CASRGTSGGAGELFF.

This clonotype has at least ten counts. The rearrangement uses TRBV7-2 and TRBJ1-3; TRBD1 matches at 7 bases. The V and J ends lost 2 bases and 4 bases, in that order; junction bases with no gene match: 5. This CDR3 has 15 residues. Germline CDR1 reads SGHTA; CDR2 reads FQGNSA. The CDR3 region has the DNA TGTGCCAGCAGCTTACGTGCGGGACAGGGAAACACCATATATTTT. Translating gives CASSLRAGQGNTIYF. The full variable domain, its missing parts supplied by reference TRBV7-2 and TRBJ1-3, is GAGVSQSPSNKVTEKGKDVELRCDPISGHTALYWYRQSLGQGLEFLIYFQGNSAPDKSGLPSDRFSAERTGGSVSTLTIQRTQQEDSAVYLCASSLRAGQGNTIYFGEGSWLTVV.

This clonotype was seen only a few times. The CDR3 sequence is CASSFRGDSYEQYF. The CDR3, as DNA: TGCGCCAGCAGCTTTCGGGGGGACTCATACGAGCAGTACTTC. The chain combines TRBV5-1 with TRBJ2-7; TRBD2 aligns across 7 bases. The CDR3 loop spans 14 amino acids. Germline assignment: CDR1 SGHRS and CDR2 YFSETQ. Germline trimming cut 2 bases from V and 4 bases from J; bases unmatched to any gene: 6.

The chain links TRBV20-1 to TRBJ2-4; TRBD2 matches 7 bases. V dropped 0 bases and J dropped 2; count of bases not matched to a gene: 10. In germline, CDR1 is DFQATT, CDR2 SNEGSKA (reference sequence). The CDR3 has 17 residues. CDR3 loop: CSARDSQGGRSKNIQYF. In nucleotides, the CDR3 is TGCAGTGCTAGAGACTCTCAGGGAGGGAGGTCCAAAAACATTCAGTACTTC.

The gene calls are TRBV5-1 and TRBJ2-2; 7 nucleotides align to TRBD1. Per the germline V gene, CDR1 is SGHRS and CDR2 is YFSETQ. Trimming removed 3 bases from V and 7 bases from J; junction bases left unmatched: 9. The CDR3 runs to 15 residues. The chain's CDR3 is CASSSDRAGGGELFF. The CDR3 DNA is TGCGCCAGCAGCTCCGACAGGGCTGGGGGCGGGGAGCTGTTTTTT.

The chain joins TRBV6-5 to TRBJ2-3; TRBD2 is a possible D gene (6 bases). This CDR3 spans 14 amino acids. V was clipped by 4 bases and J by 6 bases, with 14 bases between them. Germline values: CDR1 MNHEY, CDR2 SVGAGI. The CDR3 DNA reads TGTGCCAGCAGTTGGACTAATCCCCCCGATACGCAGTATTTT. Translation: CASSWTNPPDTQYF.

The chain combines TRBV10-3 with TRBJ1-3; D uncertain. V lost 3 bases and J lost 3, with 15 bases in between. The CDR3 has 16 residues. Germline assignment: CDR1 ENHRY and CDR2 SYGVKD. The CDR3 nucleotides read TGTGCCATCAGTGACCCGCATCAGGCTGATGGAAACACCATATATTTT. Encoded protein: CAISDPHQADGNTIYF.

The gene calls are TRBV6-1 and TRBJ2-6, with 7 bases matching TRBD2. The CDR3 covers 17 residues. Germline V lookup: CDR1 MNHNS, CDR2 SASEGT. With 6 bases clipped from V and 2 bases from J, the junction kept 10 bases outside the gene matches. The CDR3 DNA reads TGTGCCAGCAGAGAGGGACTACCCTTTACTGGGGCCAACGTCCTGACTTTC. Translation: CASREGLPFTGANVLTF.

This clonotype was seen many times. This rearrangement joins TRBV29-1 to TRBJ2-7; no clear D. With 6 bases removed from V and 2 bases from J, the gap between germline ends came to 11 bases. There are 12 residues in the CDR3. In germline, CDR1 is SQVTM, CDR2 ANQGSEA. CDR3 sequence reads: CSVGLGPYEQYF. The DNA for the CDR3 is TGCAGCGTCGGGTTAGGGCCCTACGAGCAGTACTTC.

This clonotype was recorded many times. The V call is TRBV20-1, the J call TRBJ2-3, with 9 bases identical to TRBD2. J gave up 0 bases and V 5 bases, and 6 bases lay outside the gene matches. The length of the CDR3 is 15 residues. The V gene's germline CDR1 is DFQATT and CDR2 SNEGSKA (reference sequence). The CDR3 DNA follows: TGCAGTGCTGCTAAAGCGGGAGGTAGCACAGATACGCAGTATTTT. This sequence encodes CSAAKAGGSTDTQYF.

The chain has TRBV5-4 and TRBJ2-6; no firm D call. This CDR3 spans 15 amino acids. In germline, CDR1 is SGHNT, CDR2 YYREEE (reference sequence). The V end was cut by 4 bases, the J end by 3 bases, with 11 bases between. The CDR3 is CASSPATGGANVLTF. CDR3 in DNA: TGTGCCAGCAGCCCCGCCACTGGTGGGGCCAACGTCCTGACTTTC.